This TCR beta chain came from a study of long-term antiretroviral therapy in people with HIV. CDR1 LNHNV and CDR2 YYDKDF come from the germline V gene (reference sequence). The CDR3 length is 17 residues. The V end lost 0 bases, the J end lost 0 bases, and 14 bases lay between the germline ends. The assay used was immunoSEQ (version v3.0), run at survey level. Profiled with immunoSEQ multiplex PCR; TCRdb holds only in-frame clones, not every one. This table holds just under 30,000 clones, about nine tenths found once. This clone has just one count. The source is a man aged 50 to 59 with HIV. This material consisted of unsorted PBMCs, taken approximately 5 years before starting antiretroviral therapy. The chain joins TRBV15 to TRBJ1-2; possible D gene TRBD1, 5 bases. The CDR3: CATSRDLTGVPNYGYTF. CDR3 bases: TGTGCCACCAGCAGAGATTTAACGGGGGTACCTAACTATGGCTACACCTTC.